The 19 T cell receptor beta chains reported below all come from one sample, sequenced in a study of T cells in Graves' hyperthyroidism and ophthalmopathy. RNA transcripts served as the template for amplifying TCR beta CDR3 regions. During a first-round RT-PCR of the TCR CDR3, the HTBI primer set was used. MiXCR was run by TCRdb on the multiplex PCR reads, yielding one entry per CDR3 protein. Here the sample spans 360,000 or so distinct CDR3 sequences, 15% to 20% being singletons. Source material: blood. These receptor sequences come from a middle-aged woman with Graves' ophthalmopathy.

This clonotype came up many times. The chain has TRBV6-2 or TRBV6-3 and TRBJ1-1; D may be TRBD1 (5 bases). Germline assignment: CDR1 MNHEY and CDR2 SVGEGT. Trimming left V 4 bases short and J 1 base short, with 7 bases between. The CDR3 covers 13 residues. CDR3 coding DNA: TGTGCCAGCAGTTCACAGGAGAACACTGAAGCTTTCTTT. It encodes CASSSQENTEAFF.

At least ten counts were recorded for this clonotype. The CDR3 is CASSPGQGWNSPLHF. DNA of the CDR3: TGTGCCAGCAGCCCGGGACAGGGTTGGAATTCACCCCTCCACTTT. The chain is built from TRBV11-2 and TRBJ1-6; 9 bases match TRBD1. Per germline, CDR1 SGHAT and CDR2 FQNNGV. The CDR3 is made up of 15 amino acids. J was trimmed by 7 bases and V by 5 bases; bases with no gene match: 6.

This clonotype occurred many times. The chain links TRBV5-6 to TRBJ2-5, with 7 bases aligning to TRBD1. The V gene end was trimmed by 6 bases and the J gene end by 1 base; junction bases not matched to a gene: 9. The CDR3 is 15 amino acids. In germline, CDR1 is SGHDT, CDR2 YYEEEE. The CDR3: CASTDRVPLQETQYF. Written as DNA, the CDR3 is TGTGCCAGCACCGACAGGGTCCCTCTCCAAGAGACCCAGTACTTC. Looking up the rest from reference TRBV5-6 and TRBJ2-5 gives the full variable domain: DAGVTQSPTHLIKTRGQQVTLRCSPKSGHDTVSWYQQALGQGPQFIFQYYEEEERQRGNFPDRFSGHQFPNYSSELNVNALLLGDSALYLCASTDRVPLQETQYFGPGTRLLVL.

Ten or more counts support this clonotype. The rearrangement uses TRBV20-1 and TRBJ1-5; 9 positions agree with TRBD1. The CDR3 loop spans 16 amino acids. V lost 0 bases, J lost 4 bases, and 7 bases stayed unmatched. Germline V gene data show CDR1 as DFQATT and CDR2 as SNEGSKA (reference sequence). The CDR3 coding sequence is TGCAGTGCTAGAGATGCTACAGGGGGCAAGAATCAGCCCCAGCATTTT. Its translation is CSARDATGGKNQPQHF.

The CDR3 loop is CASSLAQVGRKAFF. CDR3 DNA sequence: TGTGCCAGCAGTTTAGCGCAAGTCGGGCGGAAAGCTTTCTTT. The chain links TRBV12-3 or TRBV12-4 to TRBJ1-1; D is unresolved. V lost 0 bases to trimming and J lost 9 bases, with 14 bases between them. CDR3 length: 14 residues.

This clonotype was counted at least ten times. The J gene is TRBJ2-7, the V gene TRBV28, with a weak D call TRBD1 (5 bases). Trimming removed 2 bases from V and 3 bases from J, with 14 bases in between. Germline-derived CDR1 and CDR2 are MDHEN and SYDVKM. The CDR3 runs to 15 residues. For the CDR3, the DNA is TGTGCCAGCAGTTTAAGTAGGGGCCAACACTACGAGCAGTACTTC. Translated, it gives CASSLSRGQHYEQYF.

The sample holds a few counts of this clonotype. This chain links TRBV28 with TRBJ2-7; D possibly corresponds to TRBD1 (8 bases). Germline CDR1 is MDHEN and CDR2 is SYDVKM. The CDR3 length is 14 residues. Trimming pared 4 bases from V and 5 bases from J, leaving 15 bases between. The CDR3 sequence is CASSSYRGGNEQYF. CDR3 in DNA: TGTGCCAGCAGTTCCTACAGGGGGGGCAACGAGCAGTACTTC.

This clonotype has ten or more counts. This chain joins TRBV6-2 or TRBV6-3 and TRBJ2-5; 9 bases line up with TRBD1. The germline CDR1 and CDR2 sequences are MNHEY and SVGEGT. V dropped 8 bases and J dropped 5; count of bases not matched to a gene: 6. The CDR3 covers 13 residues. The DNA for the CDR3 is TGTGCCAGCGGGACAGGGTCGGATGAGACCCAGTACTTC. Amino acid sequence: CASGTGSDETQYF.

This clonotype occurred many times. As DNA, the CDR3 is TGTGCCTGGAGGCCGGGACAGTCCTACGAGCAGTACTTC. This encodes CAWRPGQSYEQYF. This sequence joins TRBV30 and TRBJ2-7; TRBD1 agrees at 7 bases. The CDR3 sequence is 13 residues long. The trim removed 3 bases at V and 1 base at J, leaving 3 bases unmatched. Germline V gene sequence: CDR1 GTSNPN, CDR2 SVGIG (reference sequence). Variable domain in full (rest from reference TRBV30 and TRBJ2-7): SQTIHQWPATLVQPVGSPLSLECTVEGTSNPNLYWYRQAAGRGLQLLFYSVGIGQISSEVPQNLSASRPQDRQFILSSKKLLLSDSGFYLCAWRPGQSYEQYFGPGTRLTVT.

This clonotype was seen many times. The gene calls are TRBV19 and TRBJ1-1; D gene uncertain. The germline V gene encodes CDR1 LNHDA and CDR2 SQIVND (reference sequence). The CDR3 is made up of 13 amino acids. Trimming removed 3 bases from V and 5 bases from J, with 10 bases in between. CDR3 nucleotide sequence: TGTGCCAGTAGTATTCTTGGCAAAACTGAAGCTTTCTTT. It is translated as CASSILGKTEAFF.

This clonotype occurred many times. Sequence at one end of the junction differs from germline and may be a read error. CDR3 nucleotide sequence: TGTGCCTGGAGTGTACAGACAGCCCTATCAAACCGATTT. It codes for CAWSVQTALSNRF. J is TRBJ1-1 and V is TRBV30; D is perhaps TRBD1 (5 bases). This CDR3 is built from 13 residues. The germline gives CDR1 GTSNPN, CDR2 SVGIG (reference sequence).

In this sample, this clonotype turned up many times. The chain uses TRBV15 and TRBJ1-2; D not certain. With 8 bases removed from V and 2 bases from J, the gap between germline ends came to 12 bases. Germline V gene data show CDR1 as LNHNV and CDR2 as YYDKDF (reference sequence). CDR3 length equals 13 residues. The CDR3 DNA sequence: TGTGCCACCGCGAATTCACCAAACTATGGCTACACCTTC. Translation gives CATANSPNYGYTF.

This clonotype was seen once. The CDR3 ends on some other residue instead of the conserved phenylalanine or tryptophan, so this is likely a read error. The chain joins TRBV7-2 to TRBJ1-5; no firm D call. The CDR3 runs 13 residues. Germline values: CDR1 SGHTA, CDR2 FQGNSA. The ends were cut back, 4 bases at V and 4 bases at J, with 8 bases in the middle. The CDR3 loop reads CASSYGRNQPQHI. DNA of the CDR3: TGTGCCAGCAGCTATGGGAGGAATCAGCCCCAGCATATT.

This clonotype showed up many times. V gene TRBV12-3 or TRBV12-4 combines with J gene TRBJ1-5, with D tentatively TRBD1 (5 bases). With 7 bases removed from V and 5 bases from J, the gap between germline ends came to 15 bases. CDR3 length equals 14 residues. The CDR3: CASTLRVGDQPQHF. CDR3 DNA sequence: TGTGCCAGCACCCTCAGGGTAGGTGATCAGCCCCAGCATTTT.

This clonotype showed up many times. DNA for the CDR3: TGTGCCAGCAGTCGGGACGCGGAAAATCAGCCCCAGCATTTT. Amino acid sequence: CASSRDAENQPQHF. The V and J genes are TRBV6-5 and TRBJ1-5; possible D gene TRBD1, 5 bases. Between the trimmed V and J ends, which lost 5 bases and 4 bases, there was a span of 12 bases. This CDR3 is built from 14 residues. CDR1 is MNHEY, CDR2 SVGAGI, per germline.

In this sample, this clonotype turned up many times. The chain couples TRBV5-1 to TRBJ1-1; no clear D. This CDR3 spans 15 amino acids. Germline V gene lookup returns CDR1 SGHRS and CDR2 YFSETQ. Between the trimmed V and J ends, which lost 4 bases and 0 bases, there was a span of 13 bases. The CDR3 nucleotides read TGCGCCAGCAGCCCCGCGACGAAATTGAACACTGAAGCTTTCTTT. It is translated as CASSPATKLNTEAFF.

The table lists this clonotype with many counts. V is TRBV5-1 and J is TRBJ2-5; D is unclear. The CDR3 spans 15 residues. Trimming took off 1 base at V and 6 bases at J, with 16 bases between the two ends. The V gene's germline CDR1 is SGHRS and CDR2 YFSETQ. This CDR3 is CASSLLGRREKTQYF. CDR3 DNA sequence: TGCGCCAGCAGCTTGTTGGGTAGAAGAGAAAAGACCCAGTACTTC.

Ten or more counts support this clonotype. V usage is TRBV6-1 and J usage is TRBJ1-1; tentatively, D is TRBD1 (6 bases). Germline CDR1 is MNHNS and CDR2 is SASEGT. CDR3 size: 14 residues. Trimming shortened V by 1 base and J by 3 bases, and 9 bases separated the two germline ends. CDR3 nucleotides: TGTGCCAGCAGTGAAGTAGGGGGGTACACTGAAGCTTTCTTT. Its protein is CASSEVGGYTEAFF.

The chain employs TRBV24-1 and TRBJ1-5; D remains unclear. Trimming removed 3 bases from V and 6 bases from J, with 11 bases in between. Germline CDR1 KGHDR, CDR2 SFDVKD. The CDR3 spans 14 residues. This chain's CDR3 is CATSDPTLPQPQHF. Written as DNA, the CDR3 is TGTGCCACCAGTGATCCTACACTGCCTCAGCCCCAGCATTTT.